A single sample is the source of the 32 T cell receptor beta chains below, sequenced in a study of blood T cell repertoires in COVID-19. Generated by immunoSEQ multiplex PCR, the TCRdb table keeps only in-frame clones and is missing some. Counted here are about 43,000 clones, roughly nine tenths occurring once; the ten biggest clones make up 8% to 10%. The sample consisted of peripheral blood. The receptor source for this set is an elderly woman with active COVID-19.

This clone was seen only once. This chain connects TRBV24-1 to TRBJ1-5; 7 bases match TRBD1. J gave up 4 bases and V 4 bases, and 3 bases lay outside the gene matches. The CDR3 is 14 residues long. In germline, CDR1 is KGHDR, CDR2 SFDVKD. The CDR3 region has the DNA TGTGCCACCAGTGAGGGGACAGAAAATCAGCCCCAGCATTTT. Encoded protein: CATSEGTENQPQHF.

The chain employs TRBV5-1 and TRBJ1-3; D is ambiguous. Trimming shortened V by 0 bases and J by 0 bases, and 7 bases separated the two germline ends. This CDR3 region has 15 residues. In germline, CDR1 is SGHRS, CDR2 YFSETQ. The CDR3 here is CASSLGPNSGNTIYF. Here the CDR3 DNA reads TGCGCCAGCAGCTTGGGGCCGAACTCTGGAAACACCATATATTTT.

V usage is TRBV3-1 (or the pseudogene TRBV3-2) and J usage is TRBJ2-5, with D possibly matching TRBD2 (6 bases). Germline V gene sequence: CDR1 LGHDT, CDR2 YNNKEL (reference sequence). The germline V and J ends were trimmed by 0 bases and 4 bases, with 15 bases remaining between them. The CDR3 has 16 residues. The CDR3 sequence: CASSQDWVRGLETQYF. The CDR3 DNA is TGTGCCAGCAGCCAAGATTGGGTAAGGGGACTAGAGACCCAGTACTTC.

The chain links TRBV15 to TRBJ1-2, with D hard to call. Germline assignment: CDR1 LNHNV and CDR2 YYDKDF (reference sequence). Trimming cost V 2 bases and J 4 bases, with 11 bases left between them. The CDR3 is made up of 14 amino acids. The CDR3 region is CATSRYGEGYGYTF. CDR3 nucleotides: TGTGCCACCAGCAGATACGGGGAGGGCTATGGCTACACCTTC.

The chain recombines TRBV29-1 with TRBJ1-1; possible D gene TRBD1, 6 bases. Germline loops: CDR1 SQVTM, CDR2 ANQGSEA. V dropped 6 bases and J dropped 3 bases, with 17 bases sitting between them. The CDR3 has 14 amino acids. The CDR3, as DNA: TGCAGCGTGCTCACCACAGGGCCCCACACTGAAGCTTTCTTT. This codes for CSVLTTGPHTEAFF.

In this sample, this clone turned up a few times. The chain is built from TRBV29-1 and TRBJ1-4; D uncertain. V was clipped by 4 bases and J by 7 bases, with 13 bases between them. The CDR3 runs to 13 residues. CDR1 SQVTM and CDR2 ANQGSEA come from the germline V gene. DNA for the CDR3: TGCAGCGTTGGAGGGCAAGGAGGTGAAAAACTGTTTTTT. This encodes CSVGGQGGEKLFF.

The chain combines TRBV6-5 with TRBJ1-2; 8 bases fit TRBD1. Germline loops: CDR1 MNHEY, CDR2 SVGAGI. Germline trimming cut 7 bases from V and 4 bases from J; bases unmatched to any gene: 8. The CDR3 loop spans 14 amino acids. CDR3 coding DNA: TGTGCCAGCAAAAAAGGACAGGGAATCTATGGCTACACCTTC. This sequence encodes CASKKGQGIYGYTF.

The chain is built from TRBV18 and TRBJ2-7, with D possibly TRBD2 on 5 matching bases. Trimming took 8 bases from V and 6 from J, leaving 23 bases between them. Per the germline V gene, CDR1 is KGHSH and CDR2 is LQKENI. The CDR3 has 15 residues. The CDR3 bases are TGTGCCAGCGCAGAGAACTTAAACAGCGGTGGCGAGCAGTACTTC. It codes for CASAENLNSGGEQYF.

The chain carries TRBV10-3 and TRBJ1-1; D call uncertain. V was cut by 9 bases and J by 3 bases, with 14 bases left in between. CDR1 ENHRY and CDR2 SYGVKD come from the germline V gene. This CDR3 spans 13 amino acids. This CDR3 is CAIHNPGDTEAFF. The CDR3 DNA is TGTGCCATTCATAATCCCGGGGACACTGAAGCTTTCTTT.

This clone was detected only once. The V call is TRBV28, the J call TRBJ2-1; TRBD2 aligns across 12 bases. The junction had 22 bases not matched to a gene; V was cut back by 5 bases and J by 8 bases. The CDR3 length is 20 residues. CDR1 and CDR2 from the germline V gene are MDHEN and SYDVKM. The CDR3 DNA sequence: TGTGCCAGCAGTCTCTCAAGATGGACTAGCGGGGCCACGTTGGTCGATGAGCAGTTCTTC. Translating gives CASSLSRWTSGATLVDEQFF.

The chain links TRBV7-2 to TRBJ2-3; 10 positions agree with TRBD2. The CDR3 spans 16 residues. The J segment lost 1 base and the V segment lost 3 bases, leaving 4 bases of the junction unmatched. Germline-derived CDR1 and CDR2 are SGHTA and FQGNSA. CDR3 residues: CASSLLAGARTDTQYF. As DNA, the CDR3 is TGTGCCAGCAGCTTGCTAGCGGGGGCCCGCACAGATACGCAGTATTTT.

The chain has TRBV15 and TRBJ2-1, with 7 bases identical to TRBD1. The CDR3 spans 18 residues. After removal of 3 bases from V and 6 bases from J, the junction contained 17 bases not matched to a gene. Germline assignment: CDR1 LNHNV and CDR2 YYDKDF (reference sequence). The CDR3 DNA reads as TGTGCCACCAGCAGGGGTAAACCGGGACAGCGTCACCTCAATGAGCAGTTCTTC. Amino acid sequence: CATSRGKPGQRHLNEQFF.

This chain links TRBV7-2 with TRBJ2-3; D is uncertain. V lost 6 bases and J lost 9, with 19 bases in between. The CDR3 has 14 residues. Per germline, CDR1 SGHTA and CDR2 FQGNSA. As DNA, the CDR3 is TGTGCCAGCAGGGCAATTGGTCCCTTCTCAACGCAGTATTTT. Translated, it gives CASRAIGPFSTQYF.

The rearrangement joins TRBV12-3 or TRBV12-4 to TRBJ2-1; possible D gene TRBD2, 6 bases. Trimming removed 0 bases from V and 6 bases from J, with 6 bases in between. This CDR3 region has 13 residues. CDR3: CASSLAGSNEQFF. In nucleotides, the CDR3 is TGTGCCAGCAGTTTAGCCGGGAGCAATGAGCAGTTCTTC.

The J gene is TRBJ1-2, the V gene TRBV7-9, with 9 bases fitting TRBD1. Trimming removed 8 bases from V and 5 bases from J; junction bases left unmatched: 12. The CDR3 extends over 15 amino acids. Germline values: CDR1 SEHNR, CDR2 FQNEAQ (reference sequence). The CDR3 reads CASDTPTGGLYGYTF. The CDR3 DNA reads TGTGCCAGCGATACCCCGACAGGGGGATTATATGGCTACACCTTC.

This clone was recorded a few times. This chain joins TRBV9 and TRBJ2-2, with D possibly being TRBD2 (6 bases). Trimming took off 0 bases at V and 1 base at J, with 10 bases between the two ends. Germline CDR1 is SGDLS and CDR2 is YYNGEE. The CDR3 is 16 residues long. The CDR3: CASSVAGGGNTGELFF. The CDR3 DNA reads TGTGCCAGCAGCGTAGCCGGGGGAGGGAACACCGGGGAGCTGTTTTTT.

This chain joins TRBV5-1 and TRBJ2-1; 12 bases fit TRBD2. V trimming: 7 bases; J trimming: 9 bases; junction bases outside the gene matches: 11. The CDR3 length is 15 residues. Per the germline V gene, CDR1 is SGHRS and CDR2 is YFSETQ. DNA of the CDR3: TGCGCCAGCGCTCTCCTAGCGGGGGGGCGGAGTGAGCAGTTCTTC. The encoded protein is CASALLAGGRSEQFF.

The chain links TRBV19 to TRBJ1-2; tentatively, D is TRBD1 (6 bases). This CDR3 comprises 13 residues. From germline, CDR1 is LNHDA and CDR2 SQIVND (reference sequence). The V end was cut by 7 bases, the J end by 7 bases, with 16 bases between. CDR3 sequence (DNA): TGTGCCAGTACTCCCCAGGGGTACCCTGGCTACACCTTC. This encodes CASTPQGYPGYTF.

This clone was seen a single time. The chain recombines TRBV24-1 with TRBJ1-2; weak D call: TRBD1 (5 bases). There are 14 residues in the CDR3. Germline CDR1 is KGHDR and CDR2 is SFDVKD. V dropped 3 bases and J dropped 7 bases, with 14 bases sitting between them. The CDR3 DNA reads as TGTGCCACCAGTGATCGATGGGACTATAGTGGCTACACCTTC. It encodes CATSDRWDYSGYTF.

This chain links TRBV4-2 with TRBJ2-5; possibly TRBD2 for D (5 bases). V was cut by 0 bases and J by 6 bases, with 14 bases left in between. The CDR3 length is 15 residues. CDR1 and CDR2 from the germline V gene are LGHNA and YNFKEQ. The CDR3 region has the DNA TGTGCCAGCAGCCAAGATAACACTAGAGAGAAGACCCAGTACTTC. As protein: CASSQDNTREKTQYF.

The J gene is TRBJ2-3, the V gene TRBV27; possibly TRBD2 for D (6 bases). The germline V and J ends were trimmed by 5 bases and 2 bases, with 11 bases remaining between them. This CDR3 is built from 14 residues. Germline V gives CDR1 MNHEY, CDR2 SMNVEV (reference sequence). The CDR3 DNA reads TGTGCCAGCAGTCCCCGCGGGGCCACAGATACGCAGTATTTT. Translated: CASSPRGATDTQYF.

This chain connects TRBV6-6 to TRBJ1-1; 7 bases map to TRBD1. Trimming cost V 8 bases and J 3 bases; bases outside gene matches: 3. The germline CDR1 and CDR2 sequences are MNHNY and SVGAGI (reference sequence). The CDR3 is 12 residues long. CDR3 residues: CASETGYTEAFF. The CDR3 DNA sequence: TGTGCCAGCGAGACAGGGTACACTGAAGCTTTCTTT.

The chain employs TRBV9 and TRBJ1-6, with D perhaps matching TRBD1 (6 bases). Per germline, CDR1 SGDLS and CDR2 YYNGEE. Between the trimmed V and J ends, which lost 7 bases and 7 bases, there was a span of 12 bases. This CDR3 spans 13 amino acids. Here the CDR3 DNA reads TGTGCCAGCGGTCGGACAGCCAATTCACCCCTCCACTTT. Translated: CASGRTANSPLHF.

The rearrangement links TRBV6-2 or TRBV6-3 to TRBJ1-2, with TRBD1 matching over 11 bases. The germline CDR1 and CDR2 sequences are MNHEY and SVGEGT. This CDR3 contains 13 residues. J lost 7 bases, V lost 2 bases, and 0 bases had no gene match. This chain's CDR3 is CASSYGQGAGYTF. The CDR3 DNA sequence: TGTGCCAGCAGTTACGGACAGGGGGCTGGCTACACCTTC.

The chain combines TRBV30 with TRBJ2-5; D gene ambiguous. The germline V gene has CDR1 GTSNPN and CDR2 SVGIG (reference sequence). Trimming took off 0 bases at V and 0 bases at J, with 11 bases between the two ends. This CDR3 contains 15 residues. CDR3 region: CAWSVGSVYQETQYF. The CDR3 nucleotides are TGTGCCTGGAGTGTGGGCAGTGTTTACCAAGAGACCCAGTACTTC.

This CDR3 is CATRAGTSPNYGYTF. In nucleotides, the CDR3 is TGTGCCACCAGAGCCGGGACTTCTCCTAACTATGGCTACACCTTC. The rearrangement joins TRBV24-1 to TRBJ1-2, with D possibly matching TRBD1 (5 bases). The CDR3 contains 15 residues. The germline gives CDR1 KGHDR, CDR2 SFDVKD. Between the trimmed V and J ends, which lost 7 bases and 0 bases, there was a span of 14 bases.

DNA for the CDR3: TGTGCCAGCAGTTTCTCAGTCTATGGCTACACCTTC. Amino acids: CASSFSVYGYTF. V is TRBV12-3 or TRBV12-4 and J is TRBJ1-2, with D uncertain. Trimming took 3 bases from V and 4 from J, leaving 6 bases between them. The CDR3 totals 12 residues.

The CDR3 loop is CASSIAGQGNYEQYF. Written as DNA, the CDR3 is TGTGCCAGTAGTATTGCGGGACAGGGAAACTACGAGCAGTACTTC. This sequence joins TRBV19 and TRBJ2-7; TRBD1 matches at 9 bases. The J segment lost 3 bases and the V segment lost 3 bases, leaving 6 bases of the junction unmatched. This CDR3 has 15 amino acids. Germline lookup yields CDR1 LNHDA and CDR2 SQIVND (reference sequence).

This chain connects TRBV7-2 to TRBJ1-2; D is uncertain. Trimming removed 3 bases from V and 7 bases from J, with 12 bases in between. The length of the CDR3 is 13 residues. Germline CDR1 reads SGHTA; CDR2 reads FQGNSA. DNA for the CDR3: TGTGCCAGCAGCTTGGAGACTGAAAGTGGCTACACCTTC. Amino acids: CASSLETESGYTF.

The chain couples TRBV5-8 to TRBJ2-5; 8 nucleotides agree with TRBD1. The trim removed 4 bases at V and 2 bases at J, leaving 10 bases unmatched. The germline CDR1 and CDR2 sequences are SGHTS and YDEGEE. This CDR3 is built from 16 residues. The CDR3 sequence: CASSQGQGRSQETQYF. CDR3 nucleotide sequence: TGTGCCAGCAGCCAAGGACAGGGCAGATCGCAAGAGACCCAGTACTTC.

The chain carries TRBV6-1 and TRBJ2-1; tentative D call: TRBD1 (5 bases). Germline V CDR1 and CDR2: MNHNS, SASEGT. V lost 4 bases and J lost 0, with 13 bases in between. There are 16 residues in the CDR3. The CDR3 DNA reads as TGTGCCAGCAGTGGGACATATCTAAGCTCCTACAATGAGCAGTTCTTC. Amino acid sequence: CASSGTYLSSYNEQFF.

In this sample, this clone turned up a few times. The chain recombines TRBV5-1 with TRBJ1-4, with unresolved D. CDR1 is SGHRS, CDR2 YFSETQ, per germline. The CDR3 is 15 residues long. Trimming pared 4 bases from V and 5 bases from J, leaving 15 bases between. The CDR3 DNA follows: TGCGCCAGCAGCCTGGGGTTGAGGGAGAATGAAAAACTGTTTTTT. Translating it yields CASSLGLRENEKLFF.